What follows describes a single T cell receptor beta chain. This clonotype has a count of ten or more. The clone's antigen remains unknown. There are no base qualities to consult, and no much larger clone falls within one base. This sample is drawn from a study of CD8 T cells in ankylosing spondylitis (dated by TCRdb to about 2017). About the study as a whole: The study set out to find disease-linked TCR variants by profiling T cell receptor beta repertoires in ankylosing spondylitis patients and healthy donors. In total, the full study cohort was made up of roughly 100 healthy donors and more than 20 ankylosing spondylitis patients. Peripheral blood samples were taken, and synovial fluid was additionally collected from ankylosing spondylitis patients.

Its CDR3 holds 14 amino acids, cysteine through phenylalanine. The kept DNA is CDR3 alone, 42 bases in frame from the first base. Looking up the germline V gene yields CDR1 SGHTA and CDR2 FQGNSA. V and J are trimmed by 5 bases and 4 bases, and the gene matches miss 7 bases of the junction. General findings and caveats noted by the study authors: Significant enrichment of the disease-linked clones was reported in matched synovial fluid samples from ankylosing spondylitis patients. A TCR beta motif made up of seven or eight highly homologous amino acid variants appeared to be characteristic of blood from ankylosing spondylitis patients. The disease-linked clones showed a CD8+ phenotype and occurred at relatively low frequencies in peripheral blood. Some of the motif variants had been reported before in the synovial fluid and blood of reactive arthritis patients, a finding that suggests common disease-initiation mechanisms.

Reads for this sample came from an Illumina HiSeq 2500. Quantitative 5'-RACE with molecular barcodes was used to prepare TCR beta libraries. The original methods were these. A new computational method based on a probabilistic model of VDJ rearrangement was used to identify disease-linked TCR variants. TCRdb reprocessed the public reads (quality trimming at Q25 with fastp, clone calling with MiXCR) and kept in-frame beta chains. Records with the same CDR3 protein are collapsed into one entry carrying the most frequent genes and DNA. TCRdb's processing, not the study's, gives the V and J calls here. The sample has around 150,000 distinct CDR3 sequences on record, 5.5% to 7.5% of them singletons. The top ten hold approximately 13% of the sample.

The chain couples TRBV7-2 to TRBJ1-2; 7 bases in the junction line up with TRBD1. Sequencing was performed on blood, either unsorted or a sorted T cell fraction (not recorded which). The receptor's source is a female donor with ankylosing spondylitis or in good health (not recorded which). The DNA sequence is TGTGCCAGCAGCCCCTACAGGGGCTCCTATGGCTACACCTTC. It encodes CASSPYRGSYGYTF.